One and the same sample provided the 5 T cell receptor beta chains below, sequenced in a study of neoadjuvant nivolumab and ipilimumab in lung cancer. Profiling relied on immunoSEQ multiplex PCR, and the TCRdb table lists in-frame clones only, not all of them. Of several thousand clones listed, under 90% are singletons. The specimen comprised tumor tissue, sampled after neoadjuvant nivolumab, alone or with ipilimumab, at or shortly before surgery. These receptors were taken from an adult with non-small cell lung cancer.

The chain uses TRBV27 and TRBJ1-2; TRBD1 matches 8 bases. The V gene's germline CDR1 is MNHEY and CDR2 SMNVEV (reference sequence). V gave up 6 bases and J gave up 4 bases; unmatched junction bases: 4. The CDR3 spans 13 residues. CDR3 region: CASSFTGGYGYTF. The DNA for the CDR3 is TGTGCCAGCAGCTTCACAGGGGGCTATGGCTACACCTTC.

This sequence joins TRBV5-4 and TRBJ2-6; D might be TRBD1 (7 bases). The germline gives CDR1 SGHNT, CDR2 YYREEE (reference sequence). The CDR3 consists of 14 residues. Trimming pared 4 bases from V and 12 bases from J, leaving 17 bases between. CDR3: CASSLLRDSPVLTF. CDR3 DNA: TGTGCCAGCAGCCTCCTGCGGGACAGTCCCGTCCTGACTTTC.

The V call is TRBV7-2, the J call TRBJ2-7; TRBD2 aligns across 9 bases. CDR1 SGHTA and CDR2 FQGNSA come from the germline V gene. V was pared by 1 base and J by 7 bases, with 14 bases of the junction left unmatched. There are 17 residues in the CDR3. This CDR3 reads CASSLDASGTVEGEQYF. The CDR3 DNA is TGTGCCAGCAGCTTAGATGCTAGCGGGACAGTTGAGGGGGAGCAGTACTTC.

The J gene is TRBJ2-7, the V gene TRBV6-6, with 7 bases matching TRBD1. Germline V gene sequence: CDR1 MNHNY, CDR2 SVGAGI (reference sequence). With 0 bases clipped from V and 12 bases from J, the junction kept 8 bases outside the gene matches. There are 13 residues in the CDR3. CDR3 nucleotide sequence: TGTGCCAGCAGTTACTCACCAGGAGACAGGGTGTACTTC. Its protein product is CASSYSPGDRVYF.

A single count supports this clone. Distinct nucleotide sequences in the sample also encode this CDR3. The gene calls are TRBV7-9 and TRBJ1-5; no definite D call. The CDR3 length is 12 residues. With 1 base removed from V and 5 bases from J, the gap between germline ends came to 3 bases. CDR1 is SEHNR and CDR2 is FQNEAQ in the germline V gene (reference sequence). Written as DNA, the CDR3 is TGTGCCAGCAGCTTAGTTGATCAGCCCCAGCATTTT. It specifies CASSLVDQPQHF.